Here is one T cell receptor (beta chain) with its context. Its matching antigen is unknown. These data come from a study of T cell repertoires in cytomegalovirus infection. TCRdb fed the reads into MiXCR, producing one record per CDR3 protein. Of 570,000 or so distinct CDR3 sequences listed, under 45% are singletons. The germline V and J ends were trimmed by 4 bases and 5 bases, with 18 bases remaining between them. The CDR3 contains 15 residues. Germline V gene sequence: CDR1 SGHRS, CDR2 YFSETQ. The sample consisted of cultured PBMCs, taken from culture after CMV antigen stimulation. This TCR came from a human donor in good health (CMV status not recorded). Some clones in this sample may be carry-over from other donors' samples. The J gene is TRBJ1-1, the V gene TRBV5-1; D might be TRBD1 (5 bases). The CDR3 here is CASSTAGVGGTEAFF. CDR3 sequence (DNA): TGCGCCAGCAGCACCGCAGGCGTGGGGGGGACTGAAGCTTTCTTT.